The entry that follows covers one T cell receptor (beta chain) sequence. The data stem from a study of cytomegalovirus exposure and HLA in healthy donors. Study at large: About 85 million unique TCRs from HLA-typed donors were held in an early release of data.

The CDR3 has 16 residues. With 0 bases clipped from V and 8 bases from J, the junction kept 5 bases outside the gene matches. CDR1 SGHTA and CDR2 FQGTGA come from the germline V gene. The PCR used 60 Vbeta and 13 Jbeta primers. Produced via immunoSEQ multiplex PCR; TCRdb's table is partial and in-frame only. Altogether around 200,000 clones are present, approximately 80% being singletons, with the ten largest covering around 1.2%. The sequence came from a girl aged 2-9 years in good health and CMV-seropositive. The chain joins TRBV7-3 to TRBJ2-1, with 12 positions matching TRBD2. What was sequenced was PBMCs. Here the CDR3 reads CASSLTQTSGSHEQFF. Written as DNA, the CDR3 is TGTGCCAGCAGCTTAACCCAGACTAGCGGGAGTCATGAGCAGTTCTTC.